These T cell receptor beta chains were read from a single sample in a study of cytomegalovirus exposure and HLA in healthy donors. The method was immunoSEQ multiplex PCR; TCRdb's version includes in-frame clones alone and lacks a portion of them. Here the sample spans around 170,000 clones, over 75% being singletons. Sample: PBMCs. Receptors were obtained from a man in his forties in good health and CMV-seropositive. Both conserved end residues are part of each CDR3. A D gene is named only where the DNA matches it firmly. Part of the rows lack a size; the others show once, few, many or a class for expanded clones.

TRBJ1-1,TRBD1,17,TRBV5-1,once,TGCGCCAGCAGCTCCAGAGGGGGCCGAATAACGAACACTGAAGCTTTCTTT,CASSSRGGRITNTEAFF
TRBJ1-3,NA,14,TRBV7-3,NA,TGTGCCAGCGGTGAGAGGAACTCTGGAAACACCATATATTTT,CASGERNSGNTIYF
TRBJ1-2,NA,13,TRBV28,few,TGTGCCAGCAGTGAGGGAGATCTCTATGGCTACACCTTC,CASSEGDLYGYTF
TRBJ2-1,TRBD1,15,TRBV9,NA,TGTGCCAGCAGCTCCACAGGGGGAGAGTACAATGAGCAGTTCTTC,CASSSTGGEYNEQFF
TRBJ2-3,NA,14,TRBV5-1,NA,TGCGCCAGTAAGAGGGTCGGGGACACAGATACGCAGTATTTT,CASKRVGDTDTQYF
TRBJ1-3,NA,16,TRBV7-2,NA,TGTGCCAGCAGCCCGCGCCCCAGGGAAAATGGAAACACCATATATTTT,CASSPRPRENGNTIYF
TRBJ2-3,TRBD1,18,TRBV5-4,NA,TGTGCCAGCAGCGCTGGGGGTAGGCGAGGGACAGGTTCCGATACGCAGTATTTT,CASSAGGRRGTGSDTQYF
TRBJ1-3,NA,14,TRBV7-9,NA,TGTGCCAGCAGCTTAGGGCAGGGGGGAAACACCATATATTTT,CASSLGQGGNTIYF
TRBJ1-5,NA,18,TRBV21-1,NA,TGTGCCAGCAGCAAAGCGCTTTCTGGCAGGGAGGGCAATCAGCCCCAGCATTTT,CASSKALSGREGNQPQHF
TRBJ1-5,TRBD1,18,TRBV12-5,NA,TGTGCTAGTGGTTCCGCCCGGGACAGGGTTTTTAGCAATCAGCCCCAGCATTTT,CASGSARDRVFSNQPQHF
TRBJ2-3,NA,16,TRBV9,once,TGTGCCAGCAGCCCTCACCTAGCGCCGAGCACAGATACGCAGTATTTT,CASSPHLAPSTDTQYF
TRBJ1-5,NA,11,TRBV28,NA,TGTGCCAGCAGCCAAAATCAGCCCCAGCATTTT,CASSQNQPQHF
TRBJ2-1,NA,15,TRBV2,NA,TGTGCCAGCGAGAAACAGACCAGCTCCTACAATGAGCAGTTCTTC,CASEKQTSSYNEQFF
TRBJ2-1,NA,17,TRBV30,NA,TGTGCCTGGAGTGGTTTTGCCCGGGGGAGCTCCTACAATGAGCAGTTCTTC,CAWSGFARGSSYNEQFF
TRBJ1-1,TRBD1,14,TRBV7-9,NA,TGTGCCAGCAGTACTCGGACAGGGGGAGAAGTAGCTTTCTTT,CASSTRTGGEVAFF
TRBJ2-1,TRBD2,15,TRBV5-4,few,TGTGCCAGCAGCTTGGGGACTAGCTCCTACAATGAGCAGTTCTTC,CASSLGTSSYNEQFF
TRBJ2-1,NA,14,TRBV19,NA,TGTGCCAGTAGCTGGCGAGGGGCGGGGGCTGAGCAGTTCTTC,CASSWRGAGAEQFF
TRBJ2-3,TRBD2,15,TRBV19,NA,TGTGCCAGTAGTGTGACGGGGGGGCAGGCAGATACGCAGTATTTT,CASSVTGGQADTQYF
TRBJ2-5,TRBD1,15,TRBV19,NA,TGTGCCAGTAGTATTCGGGAGACAGGGGTAGAGACCCAGTACTTC,CASSIRETGVETQYF
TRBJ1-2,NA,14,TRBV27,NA,TGTGCCAGCAGTTTTGGGGGGAATAACTATGGCTACACCTTC,CASSFGGNNYGYTF
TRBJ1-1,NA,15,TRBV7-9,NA,TGTGCCAGCAGCAAGGCCCGGGGGGGGAACACTGAAGCTTTCTTT,CASSKARGGNTEAFF
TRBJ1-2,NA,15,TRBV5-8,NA,TGTGCCAGCAGCCACGAGGTGACTTTGGGCTATGGCTACACCTTC,CASSHEVTLGYGYTF
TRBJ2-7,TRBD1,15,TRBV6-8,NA,TGTGCCAGCAGGACCGGGACAGGGAACTCCTACGAGCAGTACTTC,CASRTGTGNSYEQYF
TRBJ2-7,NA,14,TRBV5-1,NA,TGCGCCAGCAAAGGAGGACAGTCGGGCTACGAGCAGTACTTC,CASKGGQSGYEQYF
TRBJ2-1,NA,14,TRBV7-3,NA,TGTGCCAGCAGCTTAAGCGGGGCGGGCAATGAGCAGTTCTTC,CASSLSGAGNEQFF
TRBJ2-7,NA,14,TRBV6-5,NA,TGTGCCATTTCCATCACGGGAGCTTCGGACGAGCAGTACTTC,CAISITGASDEQYF
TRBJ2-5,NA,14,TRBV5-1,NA,TGCGCCAGCAGCTTGGCTCCTCCGGGGGAGACCCAGTACTTC,CASSLAPPGETQYF
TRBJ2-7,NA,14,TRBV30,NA,TGTGCCTGGGTAGACGGGTATCCTTCCTACGAGCAGTACTTC,CAWVDGYPSYEQYF
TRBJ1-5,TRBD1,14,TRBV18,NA,TGTGCCAGCTCACCCGGGACAGAAGGACAGCCCCAGCATTTT,CASSPGTEGQPQHF
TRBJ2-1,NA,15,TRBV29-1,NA,TGCAGCGTAACCTCAGGGGACCTGTCCTACAATGAGCAGTTCTTC,CSVTSGDLSYNEQFF
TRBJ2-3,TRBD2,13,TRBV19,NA,TGTGCCAGTAGCGGGGGGTCCACAGATACGCAGTATTTT,CASSGGSTDTQYF
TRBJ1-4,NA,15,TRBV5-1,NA,TGCGCCAGCAGGGGGGGGGCGCAAGCTAATGAAAAACTGTTTTTT,CASRGGAQANEKLFF
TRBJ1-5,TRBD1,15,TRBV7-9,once,TGTGCCAGCAGCATAAATACAGGGGGCAATCAGCCCCAGCATTTT,CASSINTGGNQPQHF
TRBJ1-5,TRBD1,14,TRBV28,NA,TGTGCCAGCAGTCCCCAGGGGGCAGGGCAGCCCCAGCATTTT,CASSPQGAGQPQHF
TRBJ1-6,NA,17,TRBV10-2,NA,TGCGCCAGCAGTGAGGAAACAGGGCTCTCCTATAATTCACCCCTCCACTTT,CASSEETGLSYNSPLHF
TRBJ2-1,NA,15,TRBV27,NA,TGTGCCAGCAGATTACCCGGACAGAGCTACAATGAGCAGTTCTTC,CASRLPGQSYNEQFF
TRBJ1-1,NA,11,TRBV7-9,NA,NA,CASSFGQGSQF
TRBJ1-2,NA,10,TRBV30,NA,TGTGCCTGGAGGATGGTGGCCTACACCTTC,CAWRMVAYTF
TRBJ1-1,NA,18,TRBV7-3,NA,TGTGCCAGCAGCTTAACCACGGGAGGATATCCAATGAACACTGAAGCTTTCTTT,CASSLTTGGYPMNTEAFF
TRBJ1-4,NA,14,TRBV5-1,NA,TGCGCCAGCAGCCCGGGAAGCCTTAATGAAAAACTGTTTTTT,CASSPGSLNEKLFF
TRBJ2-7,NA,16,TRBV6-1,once,TGTGCCAGCAGTGAAGTTAGCTGGGGAGCATCCTACGAGCAGTACTTC,CASSEVSWGASYEQYF
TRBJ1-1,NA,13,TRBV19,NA,TGTGCCAGTTCCGTCGGCCCGGGGGCTGAAGCTTTCTTT,CASSVGPGAEAFF
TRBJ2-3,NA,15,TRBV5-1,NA,TGCGCCAGCAGCTTTGCGGGACAGCTAACAGATACGCAGTATTTT,CASSFAGQLTDTQYF
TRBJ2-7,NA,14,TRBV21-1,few,TGTGCCAGCAGCAAAGAGGGGCTAACCTACGAGCAGTACTTC,CASSKEGLTYEQYF
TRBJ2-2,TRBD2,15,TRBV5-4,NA,TGTGCCAGCAGTATAGCCGGGGGGGCCAACGGGGAGCTGTTTTTT,CASSIAGGANGELFF